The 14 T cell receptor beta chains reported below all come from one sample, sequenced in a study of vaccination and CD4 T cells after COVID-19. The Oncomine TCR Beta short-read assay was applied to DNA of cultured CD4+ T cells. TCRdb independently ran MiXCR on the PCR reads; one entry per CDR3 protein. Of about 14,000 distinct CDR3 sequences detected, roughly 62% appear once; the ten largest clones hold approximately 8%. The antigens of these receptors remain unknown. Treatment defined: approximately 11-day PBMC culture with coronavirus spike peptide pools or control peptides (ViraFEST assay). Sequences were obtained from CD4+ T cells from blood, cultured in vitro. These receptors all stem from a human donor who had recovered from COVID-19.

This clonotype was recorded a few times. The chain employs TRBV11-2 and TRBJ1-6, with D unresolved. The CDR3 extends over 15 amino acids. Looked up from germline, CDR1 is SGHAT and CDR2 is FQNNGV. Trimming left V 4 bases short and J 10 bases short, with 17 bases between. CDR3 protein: CASSSGRGPRSPLHF. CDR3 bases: TGTGCCAGCAGCTCTGGACGAGGTCCCCGCTCACCCCTCCACTTT.

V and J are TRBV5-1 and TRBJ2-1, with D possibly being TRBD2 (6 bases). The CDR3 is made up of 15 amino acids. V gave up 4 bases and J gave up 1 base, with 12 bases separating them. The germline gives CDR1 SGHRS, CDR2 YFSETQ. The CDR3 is CASSPRAGSYNEQFF. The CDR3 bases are TGCGCCAGCAGCCCGCGGGCGGGGTCCTACAATGAGCAGTTCTTC.

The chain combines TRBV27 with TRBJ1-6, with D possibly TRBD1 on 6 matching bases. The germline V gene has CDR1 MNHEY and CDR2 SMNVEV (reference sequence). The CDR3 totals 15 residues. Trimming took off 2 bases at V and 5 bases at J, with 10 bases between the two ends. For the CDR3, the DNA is TGTGCCAGCAGTTTACCTCAGGGGAATAATTCACCCCTCCACTTT. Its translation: CASSLPQGNNSPLHF.

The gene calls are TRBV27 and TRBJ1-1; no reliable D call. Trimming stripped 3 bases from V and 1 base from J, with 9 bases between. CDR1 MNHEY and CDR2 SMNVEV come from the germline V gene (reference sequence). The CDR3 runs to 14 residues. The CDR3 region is CASSFGVANTEAFF. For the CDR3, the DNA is TGTGCCAGCAGTTTTGGAGTTGCGAACACTGAAGCTTTCTTT.

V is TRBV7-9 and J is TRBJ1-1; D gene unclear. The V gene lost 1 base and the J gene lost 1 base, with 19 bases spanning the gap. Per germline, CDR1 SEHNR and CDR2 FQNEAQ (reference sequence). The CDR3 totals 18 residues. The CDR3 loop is CASSLVWALLGGNTEAFF. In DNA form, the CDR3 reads TGTGCCAGCAGCTTAGTATGGGCGCTCCTAGGAGGGAACACTGAAGCTTTCTTT.

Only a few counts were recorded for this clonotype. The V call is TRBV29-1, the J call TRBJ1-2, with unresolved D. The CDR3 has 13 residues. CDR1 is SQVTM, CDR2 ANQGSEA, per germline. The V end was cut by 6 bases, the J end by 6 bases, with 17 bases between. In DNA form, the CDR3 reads TGCAGCGTAGAACTGCCCGGCAGAAATGGCTACACCTTC. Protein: CSVELPGRNGYTF. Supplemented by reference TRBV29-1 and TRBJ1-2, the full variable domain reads SAVISQKPSRDICQRGTSLTIQCQVDSQVTMMFWYRQQPGQSLTLIATANQGSEATYESGFVIDKFPISRPNLTFSTLTVSNMSPEDSSIYLCSVELPGRNGYTFGSGTRLTVV.

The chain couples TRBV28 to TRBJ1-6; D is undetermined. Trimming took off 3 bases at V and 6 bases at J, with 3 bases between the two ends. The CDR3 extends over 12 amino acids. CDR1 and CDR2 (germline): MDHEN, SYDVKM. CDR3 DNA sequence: TGTGCCAGCAGTTTGGGTAATTCACCCCTCCACTTT. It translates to CASSLGNSPLHF.

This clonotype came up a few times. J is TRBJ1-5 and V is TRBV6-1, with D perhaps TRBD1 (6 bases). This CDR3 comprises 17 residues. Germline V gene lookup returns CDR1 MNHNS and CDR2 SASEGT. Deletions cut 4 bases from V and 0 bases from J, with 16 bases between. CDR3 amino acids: CASSVDSWVYSNQPQHF. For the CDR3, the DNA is TGTGCCAGCAGTGTGGACAGTTGGGTCTATAGCAATCAGCCCCAGCATTTT.

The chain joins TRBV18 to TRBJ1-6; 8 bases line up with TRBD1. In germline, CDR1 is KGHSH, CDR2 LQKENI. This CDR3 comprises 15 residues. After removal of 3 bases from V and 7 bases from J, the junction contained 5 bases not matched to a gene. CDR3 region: CASSPGQGRNSPLHF. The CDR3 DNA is TGTGCCAGCTCACCTGGACAGGGCCGAAATTCACCCCTCCACTTT.

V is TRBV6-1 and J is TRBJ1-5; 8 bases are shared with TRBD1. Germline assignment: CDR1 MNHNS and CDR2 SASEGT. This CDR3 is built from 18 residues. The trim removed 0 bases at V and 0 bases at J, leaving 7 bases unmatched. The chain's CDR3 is CASSEARRGPYSNQPQHF. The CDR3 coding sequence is TGTGCCAGCAGTGAAGCGCGCAGGGGGCCCTATAGCAATCAGCCCCAGCATTTT.

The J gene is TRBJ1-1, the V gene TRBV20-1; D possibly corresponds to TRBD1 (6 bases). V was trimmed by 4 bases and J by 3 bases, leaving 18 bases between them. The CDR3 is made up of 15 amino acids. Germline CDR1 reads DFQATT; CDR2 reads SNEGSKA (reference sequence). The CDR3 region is CSATLTKHRDTEAFF. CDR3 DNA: TGCAGTGCTACCTTAACAAAACACAGGGACACTGAAGCTTTCTTT.

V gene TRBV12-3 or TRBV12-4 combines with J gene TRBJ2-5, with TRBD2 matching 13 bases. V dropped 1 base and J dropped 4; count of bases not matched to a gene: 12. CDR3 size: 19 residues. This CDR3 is CASSLGLILAGGPGETQYF. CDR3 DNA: TGTGCCAGCAGTTTAGGCTTAATACTAGCGGGAGGGCCAGGAGAGACCCAGTACTTC.

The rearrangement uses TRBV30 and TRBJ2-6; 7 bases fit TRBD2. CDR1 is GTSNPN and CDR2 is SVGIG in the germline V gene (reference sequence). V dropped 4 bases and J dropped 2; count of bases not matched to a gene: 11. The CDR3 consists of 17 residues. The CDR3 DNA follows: TGTGCCTGGACCCGAGGGAGGACTAGGGCTGGGGCCAACGTCCTGACTTTC. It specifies CAWTRGRTRAGANVLTF.

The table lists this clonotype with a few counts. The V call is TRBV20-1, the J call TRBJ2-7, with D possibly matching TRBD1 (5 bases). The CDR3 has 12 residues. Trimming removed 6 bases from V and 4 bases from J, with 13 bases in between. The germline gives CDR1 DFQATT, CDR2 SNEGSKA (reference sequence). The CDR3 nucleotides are TGCAGTGCAAGCAGGGATGTGTACGAGCAGTACTTC. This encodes CSASRDVYEQYF.